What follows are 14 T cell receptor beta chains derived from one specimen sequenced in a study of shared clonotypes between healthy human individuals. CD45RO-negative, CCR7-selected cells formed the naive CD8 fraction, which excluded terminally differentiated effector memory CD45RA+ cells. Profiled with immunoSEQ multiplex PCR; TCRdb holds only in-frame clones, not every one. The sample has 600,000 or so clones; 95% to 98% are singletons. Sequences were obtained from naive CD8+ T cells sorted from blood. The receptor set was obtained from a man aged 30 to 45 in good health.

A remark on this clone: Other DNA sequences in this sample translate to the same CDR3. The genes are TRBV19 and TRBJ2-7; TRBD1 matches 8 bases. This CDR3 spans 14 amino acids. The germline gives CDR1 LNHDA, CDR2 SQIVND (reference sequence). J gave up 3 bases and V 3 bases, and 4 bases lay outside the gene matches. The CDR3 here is CASSIGTGDYEQYF. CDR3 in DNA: TGTGCCAGTAGTATCGGGACAGGCGACTACGAGCAGTACTTC.

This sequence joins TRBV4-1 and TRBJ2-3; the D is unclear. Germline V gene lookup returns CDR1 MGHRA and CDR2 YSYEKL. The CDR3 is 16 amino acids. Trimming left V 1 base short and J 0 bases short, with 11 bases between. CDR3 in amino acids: CASSQARLASTDTQYF. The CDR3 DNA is TGCGCCAGCAGCCAAGCTCGGCTCGCGAGCACAGATACGCAGTATTTT.

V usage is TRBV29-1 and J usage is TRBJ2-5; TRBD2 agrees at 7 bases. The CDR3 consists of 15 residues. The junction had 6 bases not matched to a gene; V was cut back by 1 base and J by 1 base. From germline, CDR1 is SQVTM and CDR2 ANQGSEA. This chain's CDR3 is CSVEVAGPSQETQYF. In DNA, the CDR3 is TGCAGCGTTGAAGTAGCGGGTCCTTCCCAAGAGACCCAGTACTTC.

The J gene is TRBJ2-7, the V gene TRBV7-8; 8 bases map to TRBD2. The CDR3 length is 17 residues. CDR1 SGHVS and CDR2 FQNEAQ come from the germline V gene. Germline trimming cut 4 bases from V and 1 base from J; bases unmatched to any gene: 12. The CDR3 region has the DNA TGTGCCAGCAGCTCCCACGATCGGACTAGCCGGTCCTACGAGCAGTACTTC. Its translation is CASSSHDRTSRSYEQYF.

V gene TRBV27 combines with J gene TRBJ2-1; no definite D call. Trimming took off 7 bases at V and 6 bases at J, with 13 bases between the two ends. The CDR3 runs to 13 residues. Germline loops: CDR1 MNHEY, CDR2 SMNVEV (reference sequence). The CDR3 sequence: CASTPRLGNEQFF. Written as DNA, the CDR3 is TGTGCCAGCACCCCACGACTGGGCAATGAGCAGTTCTTC.

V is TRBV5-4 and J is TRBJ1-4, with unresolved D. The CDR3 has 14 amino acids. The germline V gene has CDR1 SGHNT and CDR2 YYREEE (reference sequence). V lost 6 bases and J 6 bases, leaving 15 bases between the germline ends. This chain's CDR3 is CASILLGQDEKLFF. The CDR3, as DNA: TGTGCCAGCATCTTATTGGGTCAGGATGAAAAACTGTTTTTT.

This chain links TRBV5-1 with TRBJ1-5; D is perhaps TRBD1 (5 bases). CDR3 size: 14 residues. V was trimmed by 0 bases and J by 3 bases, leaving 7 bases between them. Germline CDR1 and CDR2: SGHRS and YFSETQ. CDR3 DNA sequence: TGCGCCAGCAGCTTGGAGGGGAACAATCAGCCCCAGCATTTT. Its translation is CASSLEGNNQPQHF. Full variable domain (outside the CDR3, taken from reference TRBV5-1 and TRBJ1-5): KAGVTQTPRYLIKTRGQQVTLSCSPISGHRSVSWYQQTPGQGLQFLFEYFSETQRNKGNFPGRFSGRQFSNSRSEMNVSTLELGDSALYLCASSLEGNNQPQHFGDGTRLSIL.

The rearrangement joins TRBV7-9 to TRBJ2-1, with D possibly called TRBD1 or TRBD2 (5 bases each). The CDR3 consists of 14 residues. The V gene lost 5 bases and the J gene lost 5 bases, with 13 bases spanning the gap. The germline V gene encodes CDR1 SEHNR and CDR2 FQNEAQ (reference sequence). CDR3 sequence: CASSGGVAHNEQFF. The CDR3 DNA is TGTGCCAGCAGCGGGGGAGTCGCACACAATGAGCAGTTCTTC.

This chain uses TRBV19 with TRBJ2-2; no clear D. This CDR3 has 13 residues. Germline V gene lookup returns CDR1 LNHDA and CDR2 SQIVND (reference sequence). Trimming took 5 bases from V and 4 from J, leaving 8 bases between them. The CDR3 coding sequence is TGTGCCAGTAGTCCACAGTCCACCGGGGAGCTGTTTTTT. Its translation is CASSPQSTGELFF. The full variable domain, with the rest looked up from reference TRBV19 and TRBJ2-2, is DGGITQSPKYLFRKEGQNVTLSCEQNLNHDAMYWYRQDPGQGLRLIYYSQIVNDFQKGDIAEGYSVSREKKESFPLTVTSAQKNPTAFYLCASSPQSTGELFFGEGSRLTVL.

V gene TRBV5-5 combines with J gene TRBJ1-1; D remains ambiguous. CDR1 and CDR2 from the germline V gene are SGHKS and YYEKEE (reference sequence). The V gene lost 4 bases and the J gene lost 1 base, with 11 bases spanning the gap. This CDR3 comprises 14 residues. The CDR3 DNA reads TGTGCCAGCAGCCCGCTCCAGAGGAACACTGAAGCTTTCTTT. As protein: CASSPLQRNTEAFF.

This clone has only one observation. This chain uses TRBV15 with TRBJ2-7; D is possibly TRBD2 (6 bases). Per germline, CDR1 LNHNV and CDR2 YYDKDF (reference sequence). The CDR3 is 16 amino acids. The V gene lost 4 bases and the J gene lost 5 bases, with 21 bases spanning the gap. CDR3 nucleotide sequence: TGTGCCACCAGCATAAATGGGTGGGAGGAGGAAAACGAGCAGTACTTC. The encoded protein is CATSINGWEEENEQYF.

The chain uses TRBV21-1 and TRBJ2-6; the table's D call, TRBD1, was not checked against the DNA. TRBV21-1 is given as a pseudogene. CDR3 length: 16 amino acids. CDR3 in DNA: TGTGCCAGCAGCAAATGTTTGGCAGGAAGGGCCAACGTCCTGACTTTC. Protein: CASSKCLAGRANVLTF.

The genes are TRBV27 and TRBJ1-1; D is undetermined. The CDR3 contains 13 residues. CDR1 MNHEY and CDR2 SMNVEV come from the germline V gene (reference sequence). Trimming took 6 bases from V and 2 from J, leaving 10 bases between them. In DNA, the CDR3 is TGTGCCAGCAGAAACCAAGGCAACACTGAAGCTTTCTTT. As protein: CASRNQGNTEAFF.

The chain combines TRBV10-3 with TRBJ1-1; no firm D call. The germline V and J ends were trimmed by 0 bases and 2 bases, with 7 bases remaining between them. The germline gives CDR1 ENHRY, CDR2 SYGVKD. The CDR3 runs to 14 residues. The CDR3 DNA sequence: TGTGCCATCAGTGAGTCGGTCGGTAACACTGAAGCTTTCTTT. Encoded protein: CAISESVGNTEAFF.